This TCR beta chain was profiled in a study of T cells in Graves' hyperthyroidism and ophthalmopathy. Study-level findings and limits: The model forecast ophthalmopathy, anticipating it by a median about 7 months before onset.

TCR beta CDR3 region amplification was performed from RNA transcripts. The HTBI primer set was used in a first-round RT-PCR of the TCR CDR3. TCRdb fed the multiplex PCR reads into MiXCR, producing one record per CDR3 protein. The top ten hold roughly 19% of the sample, which has more than 350,000 distinct CDR3 sequences, roughly 15% seen once. Germline CDR1 is DFQATT and CDR2 is SNEGSKA (reference sequence). The CDR3 contains 16 residues. With 3 bases clipped from V and 3 bases from J, the junction kept 11 bases outside the gene matches. Worth noting for this clonotype: What it binds is unknown.

This TCR was sampled from a woman in her fifties or sixties with Graves' ophthalmopathy. Material: blood. This rearrangement joins TRBV20-1 to TRBJ2-3; 8 positions match TRBD1. CDR3 sequence reads: CSASDGQGGRTDTQYF. CDR3 in DNA: TGCAGTGCTAGCGATGGACAGGGAGGAAGGACAGATACGCAGTATTTT.